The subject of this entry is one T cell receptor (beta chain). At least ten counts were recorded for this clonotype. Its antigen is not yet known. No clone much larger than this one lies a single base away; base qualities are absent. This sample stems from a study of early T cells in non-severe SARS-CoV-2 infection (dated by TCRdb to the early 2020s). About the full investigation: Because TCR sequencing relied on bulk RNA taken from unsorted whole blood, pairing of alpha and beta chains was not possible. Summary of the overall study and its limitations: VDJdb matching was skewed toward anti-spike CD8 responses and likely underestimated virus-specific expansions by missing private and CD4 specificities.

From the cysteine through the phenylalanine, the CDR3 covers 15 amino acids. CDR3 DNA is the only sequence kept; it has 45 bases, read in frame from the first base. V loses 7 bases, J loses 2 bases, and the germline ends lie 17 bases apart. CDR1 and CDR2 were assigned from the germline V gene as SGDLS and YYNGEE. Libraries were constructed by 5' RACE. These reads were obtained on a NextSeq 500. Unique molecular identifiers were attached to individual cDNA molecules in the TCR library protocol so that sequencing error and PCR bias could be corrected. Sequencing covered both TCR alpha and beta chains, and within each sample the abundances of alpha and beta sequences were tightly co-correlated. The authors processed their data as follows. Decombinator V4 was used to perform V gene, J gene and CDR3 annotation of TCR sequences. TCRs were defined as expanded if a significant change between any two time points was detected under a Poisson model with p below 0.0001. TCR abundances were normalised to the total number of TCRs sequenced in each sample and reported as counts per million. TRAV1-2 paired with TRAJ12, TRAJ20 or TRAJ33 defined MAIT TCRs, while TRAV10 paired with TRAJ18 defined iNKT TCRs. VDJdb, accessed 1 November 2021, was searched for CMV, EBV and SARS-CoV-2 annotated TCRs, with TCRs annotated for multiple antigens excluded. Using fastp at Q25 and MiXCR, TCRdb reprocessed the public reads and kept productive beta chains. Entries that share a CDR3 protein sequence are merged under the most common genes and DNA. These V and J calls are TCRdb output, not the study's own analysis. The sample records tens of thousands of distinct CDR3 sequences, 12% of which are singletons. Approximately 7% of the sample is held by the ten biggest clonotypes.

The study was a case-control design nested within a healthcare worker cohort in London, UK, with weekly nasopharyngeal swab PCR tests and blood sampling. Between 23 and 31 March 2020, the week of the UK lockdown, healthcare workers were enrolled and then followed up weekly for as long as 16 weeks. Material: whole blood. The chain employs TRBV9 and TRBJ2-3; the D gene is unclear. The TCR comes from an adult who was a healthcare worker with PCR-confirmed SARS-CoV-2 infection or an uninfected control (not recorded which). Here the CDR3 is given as CASGAPGSITDTQYF. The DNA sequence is TGTGCCAGCGGAGCCCCCGGTAGCATCACAGATACGCAGTATTTT.